This entry lists 30 T cell receptor beta chains sequenced from one sample in a study of T-cell memory formation after mild COVID-19. TCRdb processed the 5' RACE reads anew with MiXCR; each CDR3 protein has one entry. The profile covers some 130,000 distinct CDR3 sequences, with approximately 17% appearing a single time and over 4% taken by the ten largest. The sample comprised PBMCs or a T cell subset sorted from them (not recorded which). These receptors were collected from a man younger than 30 who had mild COVID-19 (a few samples of this study predate the infection). Cell type and time point are not known.

This clonotype was counted at least ten times. The chain couples TRBV27 to TRBJ1-1; D possibly corresponds to TRBD1 (5 bases). CDR3 length equals 13 residues. Germline CDR1 is MNHEY and CDR2 is SMNVEV (reference sequence). Trimming removed 3 bases from V and 5 bases from J, with 10 bases in between. The CDR3 nucleotides read TGTGCCAGCAGTTTCCTCCGGGGGACTGAAGCTTTCTTT. Its protein product is CASSFLRGTEAFF.

This chain links TRBV28 with TRBJ2-6, with 9 bases lining up with TRBD1. This CDR3 has 20 residues. V dropped 4 bases and J dropped 2; count of bases not matched to a gene: 15. Per germline, CDR1 MDHEN and CDR2 SYDVKM. The CDR3 bases are TGTGCCAGCAGTTCCACCCTTCCGGGACAGGGAGCAACTGGGGCCAACGTCCTGACTTTC. It translates to CASSSTLPGQGATGANVLTF.

There are a few counts of this clonotype. The chain links TRBV28 to TRBJ1-5, with TRBD1 identical over 7 bases. CDR3 length equals 16 residues. Germline CDR1 MDHEN, CDR2 SYDVKM. V shed 1 base, J shed 11 bases, and the junction held 14 bases outside the gene matches. In DNA, the CDR3 is TGTGCCAGCAGTTTATATAGCCAGGGGGGGATGATGGCCCAGCATTTT. Protein: CASSLYSQGGMMAQHF.

CDR3 sequence: CSVGGGEREKLFF. CDR3 DNA sequence: TGCAGCGTTGGGGGCGGTGAGCGCGAAAAACTGTTTTTT. The gene calls are TRBV29-1 and TRBJ1-4; D might be TRBD1 (5 bases). The CDR3 runs to 13 residues. Germline lookup yields CDR1 SQVTM and CDR2 ANQGSEA. V shed 4 bases and J shed 8 bases, with 14 bases lying between them.

The chain is built from TRBV6-6 and TRBJ1-6, with D tentatively TRBD1 (6 bases). Germline-derived CDR1 and CDR2 are MNHNY and SVGAGI (reference sequence). The CDR3 is 13 residues long. The V and J ends lost 5 bases and 8 bases respectively, with 10 bases between them. The CDR3 bases are TGTGCCAGCAGTCGGGGGCTAGATTCACCCCTCCACTTT. Encoded protein: CASSRGLDSPLHF.

This clonotype came up a few times. The chain links TRBV27 to TRBJ2-7; D is possibly TRBD1 or TRBD2 (6 bases each). This CDR3 is 12 amino acids long. V was trimmed by 4 bases and J by 11 bases, leaving 15 bases between them. Germline lookup yields CDR1 MNHEY and CDR2 SMNVEV (reference sequence). CDR3 sequence reads: CASSSLGGREYF. CDR3 DNA sequence: TGTGCCAGCAGTTCCCTTGGGGGGCGCGAGTACTTC.

This clonotype showed up just a few times. The chain has TRBV7-2 and TRBJ2-2; 7 nucleotides agree with TRBD1. This CDR3 has 14 residues. Per the germline V gene, CDR1 is SGHTA and CDR2 is FQGNSA. With 4 bases clipped from V and 7 bases from J, the junction kept 6 bases outside the gene matches. In DNA, the CDR3 is TGTGCCAGCAGCTCGACAGGGTGGAGCGGGGAGCTGTTTTTT. This translates into CASSSTGWSGELFF.

This clonotype has just a few counts. This sequence joins TRBV7-3 and TRBJ1-1, with D possibly TRBD1 on 5 matching bases. CDR3 size: 13 residues. Germline values: CDR1 SGHTA, CDR2 FQGTGA. Trimming removed 1 base at V and 4 bases at J, with 7 bases between. CDR3 region: CASSLIRGTEAFF. DNA of the CDR3: TGTGCCAGCAGCTTAATTAGGGGCACTGAAGCTTTCTTT.

This clonotype was counted many times. V gene TRBV5-1 combines with J gene TRBJ2-1; D call uncertain. Trimming took off 0 bases at V and 7 bases at J, with 17 bases between the two ends. Germline V CDR1 and CDR2: SGHRS, YFSETQ. CDR3 length: 16 residues. The CDR3 nucleotides are TGCGCCAGCAGCTTGGCATTCGGACGACCCGATAATGAGCAGTTCTTC. It yields the protein CASSLAFGRPDNEQFF.

This clonotype occurred a few times. The chain combines TRBV3-1 with TRBJ2-1; D is undetermined. Looked up from germline, CDR1 is LGHDT and CDR2 is YNNKEL (reference sequence). The CDR3 spans 16 residues. The V gene lost 0 bases and the J gene lost 0 bases, with 9 bases spanning the gap. CDR3 bases: TGTGCCAGCAGCCAAGATTCTGCAAGCTCCTACAATGAGCAGTTCTTC. Protein sequence: CASSQDSASSYNEQFF.

This sequence joins TRBV4-1 and TRBJ2-2; a possible D gene is TRBD2 (5 bases). The V end lost 4 bases, the J end lost 2 bases, and 11 bases lay between the germline ends. The CDR3 consists of 15 residues. Germline CDR1 reads MGHRA; CDR2 reads YSYEKL. The CDR3 coding sequence is TGCGCCAGCAGCCCCGCCGACTATAACACCGGGGAGCTGTTTTTT. The encoded protein is CASSPADYNTGELFF.

There are a few counts of this clonotype. The CDR3 DNA is TGTGCCAGCAGCTCTGGACTAGCGGGGCCGGATACGCAGTATTTT. Protein product: CASSSGLAGPDTQYF. V usage is TRBV5-4 and J usage is TRBJ2-3, with 12 bases matching TRBD2. Trimming cost V 3 bases and J 6 bases; bases outside gene matches: 5. This CDR3 spans 15 amino acids. Looked up from germline, CDR1 is SGHNT and CDR2 is YYREEE (reference sequence). Filled out from reference TRBV5-4 and TRBJ2-3, the complete variable domain reads ETGVTQSPTHLIKTRGQQVTLRCSSQSGHNTVSWYQQALGQGPQFIFQYYREEENGRGNFPPRFSGLQFPNYSSELNVNALELDDSALYLCASSSGLAGPDTQYFGPGTRLTVL.

This clonotype was seen more than once but under ten times. The rearrangement joins TRBV5-4 to TRBJ2-7, with D possibly matching TRBD1 (6 bases). CDR1 and CDR2 from the germline V gene are SGHNT and YYREEE (reference sequence). This CDR3 region has 11 residues. Trimming took off 4 bases at V and 5 bases at J, with 7 bases between the two ends. The CDR3 protein is CASSRGNEQYV. The CDR3 coding sequence is TGTGCCAGCAGCAGGGGGAACGAGCAGTACGTC.

This chain uses TRBV7-9 with TRBJ2-2; no clear D gene. The V end lost 1 base, the J end lost 10 bases, and 7 bases lay between the germline ends. Germline V gives CDR1 SEHNR, CDR2 FQNEAQ (reference sequence). This CDR3 is 12 amino acids long. DNA for the CDR3: TGTGCCAGCAGCTTAGAGGTTGTGGAGCTGTTTTTT. Amino acid sequence: CASSLEVVELFF.

There are a few counts of this clonotype. The chain links TRBV4-3 to TRBJ2-3; no reliable D call. The CDR3 has 16 amino acids. The germline V and J ends were trimmed by 2 bases and 2 bases, with 14 bases remaining between them. Germline CDR1 is LGHNA and CDR2 is YSLEER. The CDR3 reads CASSQHGFGDTDTQYF. CDR3 in DNA: TGCGCCAGCAGCCAACACGGGTTTGGGGACACAGATACGCAGTATTTT.

The table lists this clonotype with a few counts. CDR3 amino acids: CSVSGANGYTF. For the CDR3, the DNA is TGCAGTGTGAGCGGGGCGAATGGCTACACCTTC. The rearrangement links TRBV20-1 to TRBJ1-2; tentative D call: TRBD1 (5 bases). Between the trimmed V and J ends, which lost 7 bases and 6 bases, there was a span of 12 bases. The length of the CDR3 is 11 residues. Germline V gene lookup returns CDR1 DFQATT and CDR2 SNEGSKA (reference sequence).

The rearrangement uses TRBV20-1 and TRBJ2-5, with TRBD1 matching over 7 bases. V gave up 6 bases and J gave up 4 bases; unmatched junction bases: 8. Germline-derived CDR1 and CDR2 are DFQATT and SNEGSKA (reference sequence). The CDR3 is 13 amino acids. The CDR3 DNA reads TGCAGTGCCCCTGTATCAGGGGGAGAGACCCAGTACTTC. This codes for CSAPVSGGETQYF.

This clonotype has ten or more counts. V gene TRBV18 combines with J gene TRBJ2-5, with D hard to call. The CDR3 runs to 14 residues. Trimming removed 3 bases from V and 5 bases from J, with 13 bases in between. Germline CDR1 reads KGHSH; CDR2 reads LQKENI. The DNA for the CDR3 is TGTGCCAGCTCACCTCTGGCACGCGAGGAGACCCAGTACTTC. Encoded protein: CASSPLAREETQYF.

This clonotype came up a few times. The V call is TRBV4-3, the J call TRBJ2-5; unclear D gene. The germline gives CDR1 LGHNA, CDR2 YSLEER. CDR3 size: 15 residues. V lost 0 bases to trimming and J lost 5 bases, with 13 bases between them. This chain's CDR3 is CASSQDVRIGETQYF. In DNA, the CDR3 is TGCGCCAGCAGCCAAGACGTAAGGATAGGGGAGACCCAGTACTTC.

J is TRBJ2-3 and V is TRBV11-3, with 11 positions matching TRBD1. The germline CDR1 and CDR2 sequences are SGHNT and YENEEA. The V gene end was trimmed by 4 bases and the J gene end by 4 bases; junction bases not matched to a gene: 13. This CDR3 spans 18 amino acids. Here the CDR3 reads CASSSIPGTGGGADTQYF. CDR3 DNA: TGTGCCAGCAGCTCCATTCCGGGGACAGGGGGGGGAGCAGATACGCAGTATTTT. Full variable domain (rest looked up from reference TRBV11-3 and TRBJ2-3): EAGVVQSPRYKIIEKKQPVAFWCNPISGHNTLYWYLQNLGQGPELLIRYENEEAVDDSQLPKDRFSAERLKGVDSTLKIQPAELGDSAVYLCASSSIPGTGGGADTQYFGPGTRLTVL.

In its sample, this clonotype was seen a few times. This chain connects TRBV23-1 to TRBJ2-1; 12 bases line up with TRBD1. TRBV23-1 is noted as an ORF with a role that remains uncertain. CDR3 length: 14 residues. V was pared by 8 bases and J by 8 bases, with 7 bases of the junction left unmatched. The CDR3 loop is CASGGDRGQHEQFF. DNA of the CDR3: TGCGCCAGCGGGGGGGACAGGGGGCAGCATGAGCAGTTCTTC.

The genes are TRBV6-6 and TRBJ1-2, with D maybe TRBD1 (6 bases). The length of the CDR3 is 14 residues. V was clipped by 5 bases and J by 4 bases, with 14 bases between them. Germline lookup yields CDR1 MNHNY and CDR2 SVGAGI (reference sequence). The CDR3 reads CASSHFEGGYGYTF. CDR3 DNA sequence: TGTGCCAGCAGTCATTTTGAGGGGGGCTATGGCTACACCTTC.

This chain uses TRBV5-1 with TRBJ1-5; D uncertain. The CDR3 is made up of 14 amino acids. Germline V gives CDR1 SGHRS, CDR2 YFSETQ. The germline V and J ends were trimmed by 4 bases and 0 bases, with 8 bases remaining between them. The CDR3 DNA sequence: TGCGCCAGCAGCCTGGGCTATAGCAATCAGCCCCAGCATTTT. This gives the protein CASSLGYSNQPQHF.

This clonotype was detected many times. This rearrangement joins TRBV12-5 to TRBJ2-5; 12 nucleotides match TRBD2. The length of the CDR3 is 14 residues. Per the germline V gene, CDR1 is LGHNT and CDR2 is FRNRAP. Trimming cost V 6 bases and J 6 bases; bases outside gene matches: 5. The CDR3 region has the DNA TGTGCTAGTGGCCGAGGACTAGCGGGACAGACCCAGTACTTC. It encodes CASGRGLAGQTQYF.

This chain joins TRBV6-5 and TRBJ2-3; 7 nucleotides align to TRBD1. Germline-derived CDR1 and CDR2 are MNHEY and SVGAGI. The CDR3 sequence is 16 residues long. V was clipped by 6 bases and J by 6 bases; unmatched bases: 15. The chain's CDR3 is CASRLRQGGVPDTQYF. The CDR3 DNA is TGTGCCAGCAGACTACGACAGGGTGGTGTTCCTGATACGCAGTATTTT.

The chain carries TRBV20-1 and TRBJ1-5; no clear D. The CDR3 length is 14 residues. Germline V CDR1 and CDR2: DFQATT, SNEGSKA (reference sequence). V was shortened by 6 bases and J by 0 bases, with 12 bases between the two germline ends. CDR3 in amino acids: CSATPQVSNQPQHF. For the CDR3, the DNA is TGCAGTGCAACCCCCCAGGTTAGCAATCAGCCCCAGCATTTT.

The rearrangement uses TRBV10-3 and TRBJ2-5; 10 bases match TRBD1. The V gene end was trimmed by 3 bases and the J gene end by 4 bases; junction bases not matched to a gene: 8. There are 16 residues in the CDR3. Looked up from germline, CDR1 is ENHRY and CDR2 is SYGVKD. CDR3 nucleotide sequence: TGTGCCATCAGTGAACCACCGGGACAGGGGCGAGAGACCCAGTACTTC. It is translated as CAISEPPGQGRETQYF.

The rearrangement uses TRBV7-2 and TRBJ1-5, with D maybe TRBD1 (6 bases). This CDR3 region has 16 residues. Germline V gene sequence: CDR1 SGHTA, CDR2 FQGNSA. Deletions cut 5 bases from V and 0 bases from J, with 14 bases between. The CDR3, as DNA: TGTGCCAGCAGCAGGACAGTCCAAAATAGCAATCAGCCCCAGCATTTT. The encoded protein is CASSRTVQNSNQPQHF.

This clonotype was counted a few times. The CDR3 nucleotides read TGCAGTGCTAGAGATCCTAGGGCCGGGGAGCTGTTTTTT. Translated, it gives CSARDPRAGELFF. The chain carries TRBV20-1 and TRBJ2-2; D is unclear. The CDR3 totals 13 residues. CDR1 is DFQATT, CDR2 SNEGSKA, per germline (reference sequence). Trimming removed 0 bases from V and 6 bases from J, with 8 bases in between.

This chain connects TRBV6-1 to TRBJ1-2; TRBD1 matches 8 bases. V lost 2 bases, J lost 4 bases, and 12 bases stayed unmatched. Germline V lookup: CDR1 MNHNS, CDR2 SASEGT. The CDR3 contains 17 residues. CDR3 region: CASSENGQGGSGYGYTF. CDR3 sequence (DNA): TGTGCCAGCAGTGAAAATGGACAGGGAGGATCGGGCTATGGCTACACCTTC.